The clone carrying this T cell receptor (beta chain) was seen a few times. Its specificity is not known. The entry originates in a study of CD8+ T cells in alopecia areata. Study summary: The study gave treated patients oral tofacitinib at 5 to 10 mg twice daily. Study observations and caveats: It was less clear whether patients shared TCRs than it was in mice, possibly because of HLA. An increase in clonality over normal scalp was evident in lesional scalp, especially alopecia totalis/universalis.

This CDR3 contains 13 residues. V was clipped by 4 bases and J by 6 bases; unmatched bases: 6. CDR1 and CDR2 from the germline V gene are SQVTM and ANQGSEA. Extracted RNA was reverse transcribed into cDNA, the sequencing template. Data came from immunoSEQ multiplex PCR; TCRdb stores just in-frame clones and leaves some out. This table has around 98,000 clones, about 45% appearing once. This chain uses TRBV29-1 with TRBJ2-3, with TRBD1 identical over 8 bases. The sequenced material came from CD4+ T cells sorted from blood. The TCR sequence derives from a human donor with alopecia areata. The CDR3 loop is CSVVPGQADTQYF. The CDR3, as DNA: TGCAGCGTTGTCCCGGGACAGGCGGATACGCAGTATTTT.